This TCR beta chain originates from a study of blood T cell repertoires in COVID-19. Across the study: Both acute and convalescent COVID-19 samples were obtained from the United States, Italy and Spain. T cells, B-cell-depleted T cells, or PBMCs supplied cDNA or gDNA.

This CDR3 is 13 amino acids long. V shed 3 bases and J shed 5 bases, with 10 bases lying between them. Per the original methods: Amplification from reference gene primers served as the basis for estimated nucleated cell counts. Clones were sequenced by immunoSEQ multiplex PCR, and TCRdb holds only the in-frame ones, with some missing. The DNA was the basis for D and trimming; V, J and clone size are from that table. The table has approximately 46,000 clones, 91% seen once. Sequencing was done on a sample of peripheral blood. This chain links TRBV12-3 or TRBV12-4 with TRBJ1-2; maybe TRBD1 (5 bases). This sequence was found in a man in his 70s with active COVID-19. The chain's CDR3 is CASSFAGIYGYTF. CDR3 bases: TGTGCCAGCAGTTTCGCAGGGATATATGGCTACACCTTC.